These T cell receptor beta chains were read from a single sample in a study of blood T cell repertoires in COVID-19. Clones were sequenced by immunoSEQ multiplex PCR, and TCRdb holds only the in-frame ones, with some missing. The table records around 100,000 clones, approximately 85% of them present only once. Sequenced input: peripheral blood. These receptors originate from a woman aged 55 to 70 with COVID-19, enrolled during active disease. CDR3s include the opening cysteine and the closing phenylalanine or tryptophan. The size entry is marked missing in some rows and otherwise reads once, few, many or a size class.

v_call: TRBV20-1; j_call: TRBJ2-1; clone_size: .; cdr3_aa: CSASVSGGAEHEQFF
v_call: TRBV20-1; j_call: TRBJ1-5; clone_size: .; cdr3_aa: CSASDGKSNQPQHF
v_call: TRBV18; j_call: TRBJ1-1; clone_size: .; cdr3_aa: CASSPTGNTEAFF
v_call: TRBV7-6; j_call: TRBJ2-6; clone_size: once; cdr3_aa: CASSLEAGAGANVLTF
v_call: TRBV18; j_call: TRBJ1-2; clone_size: .; cdr3_aa: CASSPDKVYGYTF
v_call: TRBV9; j_call: TRBJ1-1; clone_size: .; cdr3_aa: CASSVEGQGYTEAFF
v_call: TRBV6-5; j_call: TRBJ1-1; clone_size: .; cdr3_aa: CASSFAGGPLTEAFF
v_call: TRBV5-6; j_call: TRBJ1-2; clone_size: .; cdr3_aa: CASSLTGDYGYTF
v_call: TRBV27; j_call: TRBJ1-6; clone_size: once; cdr3_aa: CASSTRGPYNSPLHF
v_call: TRBV7-7; j_call: TRBJ1-3; clone_size: .; cdr3_aa: CASSLDRAGNTIYF
v_call: TRBV2; j_call: TRBJ1-2; clone_size: .; cdr3_aa: CASRQTDHYGYTF
v_call: TRBV18; j_call: TRBJ2-1; clone_size: .; cdr3_aa: CASSPPDREVSNEQFF
v_call: TRBV18; j_call: TRBJ1-2; clone_size: .; cdr3_aa: CASSPSRQGDYGYTF
v_call: TRBV5-1; j_call: TRBJ1-5; clone_size: .; cdr3_aa: CASSLAGDQPQHF
v_call: TRBV18; j_call: TRBJ1-6; clone_size: .; cdr3_aa: CASSLGSRQVHSPLHF
v_call: TRBV5-1; j_call: TRBJ1-2; clone_size: .; cdr3_aa: CASRKIRDYYGYTF
v_call: TRBV7-2; j_call: TRBJ2-3; clone_size: .; cdr3_aa: CASSSHRTSTDTQYF
v_call: TRBV2; j_call: TRBJ2-6; clone_size: few; cdr3_aa: CASTKDRVIAVGVLTF
v_call: TRBV24-1; j_call: TRBJ1-1; clone_size: .; cdr3_aa: CATSQGGVNTEAFF
v_call: TRBV4-1; j_call: TRBJ2-7; clone_size: .; cdr3_aa: CASSPLAGGYLEQYF
v_call: TRBV2; j_call: TRBJ1-2; clone_size: .; cdr3_aa: CASSGTGERYGYTF
v_call: TRBV9; j_call: TRBJ2-2; clone_size: .; cdr3_aa: CASSVEGAHRELFF
v_call: TRBV2; j_call: TRBJ2-7; clone_size: few; cdr3_aa: CASSETGDWDEQYF
v_call: TRBV6-5; j_call: TRBJ1-5; clone_size: .; cdr3_aa: CASSYSLGSNQPQHF
v_call: TRBV7-2; j_call: TRBJ1-1; clone_size: .; cdr3_aa: CASSWAGSGDTEAFF
v_call: TRBV11-3; j_call: TRBJ2-7; clone_size: .; cdr3_aa: CASSLGDRSYEQYF
v_call: TRBV18; j_call: TRBJ1-1; clone_size: .; cdr3_aa: CASSPFGFVQDRVSTEAFF
v_call: TRBV11-1; j_call: TRBJ1-1; clone_size: once; cdr3_aa: CASSLLEPYRGAEAFF
v_call: TRBV24-1; j_call: TRBJ2-4; clone_size: once; cdr3_aa: CATSDSGPIQQYF
v_call: TRBV7-8; j_call: TRBJ2-1; clone_size: .; cdr3_aa: CASSPTGDSSHNEQFF
v_call: TRBV27; j_call: TRBJ1-1; clone_size: .; cdr3_aa: CASSARLLTEAFF
v_call: TRBV29-1; j_call: TRBJ2-5; clone_size: .; cdr3_aa: CSAAGQGTETQYF